One sample yielded the 29 T cell receptor beta chains listed below, sequenced in a study of cytomegalovirus exposure and HLA in healthy donors. Use of 60 Vbeta and 13 Jbeta primers characterized the PCR. Assay: immunoSEQ multiplex PCR; the TCRdb copy retains only in-frame clones and omits some. The profile covers fewer than 110,000 clones, with roughly 80% appearing a single time and 2% to 2.5% taken by the ten largest. Sequencing input: PBMCs. These receptors all stem from a man under 40 in good health and CMV-seronegative.

V is TRBV29-1 and J is TRBJ2-3; TRBD2 might be the D (5 bases). The CDR3 length is 12 residues. Trimming removed 4 bases at V and 6 bases at J, with 11 bases between. The germline gives CDR1 SQVTM, CDR2 ANQGSEA. CDR3 residues: CSVGAGPDTQYF. The CDR3 nucleotides read TGCAGCGTTGGGGCGGGCCCGGATACGCAGTATTTT.

The chain couples TRBV25-1 to TRBJ2-3, with a weak D call TRBD2 (7 bases). This CDR3 spans 15 amino acids. The germline V and J ends were trimmed by 4 bases and 4 bases, with 15 bases remaining between them. Germline values: CDR1 MGHDK, CDR2 SYGVNS. In DNA form, the CDR3 reads TGTGCCAGCAGTGTTGGGAGGGGGAAGGCAGATACGCAGTATTTT. Its protein product is CASSVGRGKADTQYF.

The J gene is TRBJ2-7, the V gene TRBV6-5, with D possibly matching TRBD2 (7 bases). This CDR3 spans 14 amino acids. CDR1 and CDR2 (germline): MNHEY, SVGAGI. The V gene lost 11 bases and the J gene lost 2 bases, with 19 bases spanning the gap. The CDR3: CAARRRGRTYEQYF. The CDR3 region has the DNA TGTGCCGCACGTCGGCGGGGGCGCACCTACGAGCAGTACTTC.

The rearrangement uses TRBV2 and TRBJ2-5; 8 nucleotides line up with TRBD2. The V and J ends lost 11 bases and 5 bases, in that order; junction bases with no gene match: 10. The CDR3 spans 13 residues. Germline CDR1 and CDR2: SNHLY and FYNNEI. As DNA, the CDR3 is TGTGCCGGCCGGGGGGGGCGGCGGGAGACCCAGTACTTC. This translates into CAGRGGRRETQYF.

As for this clone: One end of the junction fails to match germline, which may point to a read error. This rearrangement joins TRBV9 to TRBJ1-1; tentatively, D is TRBD1 (6 bases). The length of the CDR3 is 13 residues. Per the germline V gene, CDR1 is SGDLS and CDR2 is YYNGEE. Written as DNA, the CDR3 is TGTGCCAGCAGCGTACAGGGGAACAATGAAGCTTTCTTT. This sequence encodes CASSVQGNNEAFF.

This chain uses TRBV9 with TRBJ2-5; 10 bases align to TRBD2. The CDR3 is 16 amino acids. Germline CDR1 and CDR2: SGDLS and YYNGEE. The trim removed 3 bases at V and 4 bases at J, leaving 9 bases unmatched. The CDR3 here is CASSAGASGRGETQYF. Written as DNA, the CDR3 is TGTGCCAGCAGCGCCGGAGCTAGCGGGAGAGGAGAGACCCAGTACTTC.

This rearrangement joins TRBV6-1 to TRBJ2-3, with 9 nucleotides matching TRBD1. The CDR3 runs 15 residues. V trimming: 6 bases; J trimming: 0 bases; junction bases outside the gene matches: 4. Germline CDR1 reads MNHNS; CDR2 reads SASEGT. The CDR3 loop reads CASRAGQGSTDTQYF. The CDR3 DNA is TGTGCCAGCAGAGCGGGACAGGGAAGCACAGATACGCAGTATTTT.

This clone has just one count. CDR3 nucleotide sequence: TGTGCCAGCAGCGCGGGACTCTATGGCTACACCTTC. It translates to CASSAGLYGYTF. The chain recombines TRBV5-6 with TRBJ1-2; TRBD1 might be the D (5 bases). CDR1 and CDR2 (germline): SGHDT, YYEEEE. The CDR3 consists of 12 residues. The ends were cut back, 4 bases at V and 4 bases at J, with 8 bases in the middle.

The V and J genes are TRBV7-9 and TRBJ2-1; D is possibly TRBD1 (6 bases). Germline CDR1 SEHNR, CDR2 FQNEAQ (reference sequence). V was pared by 3 bases and J by 5 bases, with 17 bases between. This CDR3 has 16 amino acids. The CDR3 DNA reads TGTGCCAGCAGCTTGCCTGGACAGACCTTAAACAATGAGCAGTTCTTC. Translated, it gives CASSLPGQTLNNEQFF. The full variable domain, with the rest looked up from reference TRBV7-9 and TRBJ2-1, is DTGVSQNPRHKITKRGQNVTFRCDPISEHNRLYWYRQTLGQGPEFLTYFQNEAQLEKSRLLSDRFSAERPKGSFSTLEIQRTEQGDSAMYLCASSLPGQTLNNEQFFGPGTRLTVL.

In its sample, this clone was seen once. This chain uses TRBV7-9 with TRBJ2-5; maybe TRBD1 (5 bases). This CDR3 has 13 residues. The germline V gene encodes CDR1 SEHNR and CDR2 FQNEAQ (reference sequence). Trimming stripped 2 bases from V and 2 bases from J, with 6 bases between. The CDR3 loop reads CASSLYRQETQYF. The CDR3 bases are TGTGCCAGCAGCTTATACAGGCAAGAGACCCAGTACTTC.

This sequence joins TRBV6-5 and TRBJ2-7, with TRBD1 matching over 8 bases. The CDR3 length is 14 residues. Germline assignment: CDR1 MNHEY and CDR2 SVGAGI. The ends lost 6 bases at V and 5 bases at J; junction bases unmatched: 9. The CDR3 DNA follows: TGTGCCAGCAGCATCCCGGGACAGGATGACGAGCAGTACTTC. Protein: CASSIPGQDDEQYF.

Note on this clone: Different DNA sequences within this sample yield the same CDR3. CDR3 sequence (DNA): TGTGCCTGGAGTAGCGGGAGGACAGATACGCAGTATTTT. Its translation is CAWSSGRTDTQYF. The chain employs TRBV30 and TRBJ2-3; TRBD2 agrees at 9 bases. The CDR3 runs to 13 residues. Germline values: CDR1 GTSNPN, CDR2 SVGIG (reference sequence). The junction had 0 bases not matched to a gene; V was cut back by 2 bases and J by 3 bases.

The chain links TRBV13 to TRBJ1-5; no clear D. Germline V gene data show CDR1 as PRHDT and CDR2 as FYEKMQ (reference sequence). The V and J ends lost 0 bases and 3 bases respectively, with 9 bases between them. The CDR3 is made up of 15 amino acids. CDR3 nucleotides: TGTGCCAGCAGCTTAGGCCTGGGCATCAATCAGCCCCAGCATTTT. This codes for CASSLGLGINQPQHF. The full variable domain, its missing parts supplied by reference TRBV13 and TRBJ1-5, is AAGVIQSPRHLIKEKRETATLKCYPIPRHDTVYWYQQGPGQDPQFLISFYEKMQSDKGSIPDRFSAQQFSDYHSELNMSSLELGDSALYFCASSLGLGINQPQHFGDGTRLSIL.

The CDR3 DNA reads TGTGCCAGCAGCGTAGGGGACAGGGGAGAGACCCAGTACTTC. It yields the protein CASSVGDRGETQYF. This chain uses TRBV9 with TRBJ2-5; TRBD1 aligns across 10 bases. J lost 4 bases, V lost 0 bases, and 0 bases had no gene match. Germline assignment: CDR1 SGDLS and CDR2 YYNGEE. This CDR3 region has 14 residues.

A few counts support this clone. The chain is built from TRBV29-1 and TRBJ1-2; maybe TRBD1 (5 bases). V lost 1 base and J 3 bases, leaving 12 bases between the germline ends. From germline, CDR1 is SQVTM and CDR2 ANQGSEA. The CDR3 contains 14 residues. The CDR3 DNA reads as TGCAGCGTTGAAGGAAGGACAACCGACTATGGCTACACCTTC. It translates to CSVEGRTTDYGYTF.

The rearrangement joins TRBV6-5 to TRBJ2-7, with 10 bases that match TRBD1. J lost 2 bases, V lost 6 bases, and 4 bases had no gene match. The germline gives CDR1 MNHEY, CDR2 SVGAGI. This CDR3 spans 14 amino acids. CDR3 region: CASRPDRGPYEQYF. The CDR3 DNA is TGTGCCAGCAGACCCGACAGGGGGCCCTACGAGCAGTACTTC.

V is TRBV13 and J is TRBJ2-1; D may be TRBD2 (6 bases). The V gene's germline CDR1 is PRHDT and CDR2 FYEKMQ (reference sequence). Trimming removed 8 bases at V and 6 bases at J, with 11 bases between. This CDR3 spans 12 amino acids. The CDR3 bases are TGTGCCAGCGGAAGGAGGGGCAATGAGCAGTTCTTC. Encoded protein: CASGRRGNEQFF.

The chain couples TRBV9 to TRBJ1-4, with a tentative D call TRBD1 (5 bases). The germline gives CDR1 SGDLS, CDR2 YYNGEE. Between the trimmed V and J ends, which lost 0 bases and 12 bases, there was a span of 12 bases. The CDR3 contains 13 residues. This CDR3 reads CASSVAGAQELFF. The CDR3, as DNA: TGTGCCAGCAGCGTAGCTGGGGCCCAGGAACTGTTTTTT.

This rearrangement joins TRBV2 to TRBJ1-5, with 9 bases aligning to TRBD1. CDR1 and CDR2 from the germline V gene are SNHLY and FYNNEI. V lost 1 base to trimming and J lost 3 bases; unmatched junction nucleotides: 7. CDR3 length equals 17 residues. CDR3 sequence (DNA): TGTGCCAGCAGTGAAGACAGGGGGCGCGATCTCAATCAGCCCCAGCATTTT. Protein sequence: CASSEDRGRDLNQPQHF.

The CDR3 sequence: CASRRTGPNYGYTF. Written as DNA, the CDR3 is TGTGCCAGCAGAAGGACAGGGCCTAACTATGGCTACACCTTC. V is TRBV28 and J is TRBJ1-2; 8 nucleotides agree with TRBD1. Germline V gene sequence: CDR1 MDHEN, CDR2 SYDVKM. With V trimmed by 6 bases and J by 0 bases, 3 bases remained unmatched. This CDR3 has 14 amino acids.

The chain links TRBV18 to TRBJ1-1, with TRBD1 matching 8 bases. Trimming at V came to 6 bases and at J to 3 bases, leaving 9 bases not matched to a gene. The CDR3 loop spans 15 amino acids. The germline V gene encodes CDR1 KGHSH and CDR2 LQKENI. In nucleotides, the CDR3 is TGTGCCAGCTCCTCTTCAGGACAGGGAGACACTGAAGCTTTCTTT. Residues: CASSSSGQGDTEAFF.

The CDR3 protein is CASRSDSALEQYF. CDR3 nucleotide sequence: TGTGCCAGCCGGAGCGACTCAGCGCTCGAGCAGTACTTC. The chain has TRBV16 and TRBJ2-7; D is uncertain. Germline CDR1 and CDR2: KGHSY and FQNENV. This CDR3 has 13 residues. Trimming pared 8 bases from V and 6 bases from J, leaving 17 bases between.

This clone was counted a single time. The DNA of the CDR3 is TGTGCCAGCAGTCTTCCGGGACAGGGATCCGGTGGCTACACCTTC. This codes for CASSLPGQGSGGYTF. The rearrangement joins TRBV6-5 to TRBJ1-2; 9 nucleotides agree with TRBD1. Germline CDR1 reads MNHEY; CDR2 reads SVGAGI. The CDR3 totals 15 residues. V lost 5 bases, J lost 7 bases, and 11 bases stayed unmatched.

V is TRBV9 and J is TRBJ1-4; TRBD1 agrees at 9 bases. V gave up 4 bases and J gave up 9 bases; unmatched junction bases: 7. The CDR3 has 14 residues. The germline V gene encodes CDR1 SGDLS and CDR2 YYNGEE. The CDR3 sequence is CASSPLGTGQKLFF. The CDR3 DNA is TGTGCCAGCAGCCCATTGGGGACAGGGCAAAAACTGTTTTTT.

The chain is built from TRBV7-9 and TRBJ1-6; weak D call: TRBD1 (6 bases). There are 15 residues in the CDR3. Trimming took 1 base from V and 8 from J, leaving 12 bases between them. Germline V lookup: CDR1 SEHNR, CDR2 FQNEAQ (reference sequence). The CDR3 region is CASSLVGTRDSPLHF. The CDR3 nucleotides are TGTGCCAGCAGCTTAGTCGGGACAAGGGATTCACCCCTCCACTTT.

This chain connects TRBV12-5 to TRBJ1-1; D remains ambiguous. The length of the CDR3 is 15 residues. Germline CDR1 reads LGHNT; CDR2 reads FRNRAP. V was trimmed by 0 bases and J by 1 base, leaving 9 bases between them. The CDR3 sequence is CASGLVTPTNTEAFF. The CDR3 nucleotides read TGTGCTAGTGGTTTGGTGACACCTACGAACACTGAAGCTTTCTTT.

The gene calls are TRBV4-2 and TRBJ1-5; 7 positions match TRBD1. The V gene's germline CDR1 is LGHNA and CDR2 YNFKEQ. Trimming took 3 bases from V and 5 from J; bases not matched to a gene: 7. The CDR3 is made up of 15 amino acids. In DNA, the CDR3 is TGTGCCAGCAGCCAGGGATTAGGGGGCCATCAGCCCCAGCATTTT. Amino acid sequence: CASSQGLGGHQPQHF.

The rearrangement uses TRBV7-8 and TRBJ2-3; 11 positions agree with TRBD2. V shed 4 bases and J 5 bases; nucleotides not matched to a gene: 8. The germline CDR1 and CDR2 sequences are SGHVS and FQNEAQ. This CDR3 contains 16 residues. The CDR3 here is CASSSLLAGEGDTQYF. For the CDR3, the DNA is TGTGCCAGCAGCTCTTTACTAGCGGGAGAAGGAGATACGCAGTATTTT.

V and J are TRBV2 and TRBJ2-7, with 7 bases fitting TRBD2. There are 18 residues in the CDR3. The V gene end was trimmed by 6 bases and the J gene end by 0 bases; junction bases not matched to a gene: 17. Germline lookup yields CDR1 SNHLY and CDR2 FYNNEI. The CDR3 protein is CASSGRRGQVRPSYEQYF. The CDR3 region has the DNA TGTGCCAGCAGCGGGAGGAGGGGCCAGGTACGACCCTCCTACGAGCAGTACTTC.